A selection of T cell receptor beta chains follows, all from one sample in a study of blood T cell repertoires in COVID-19. Some clones are missing from TCRdb's copy, which holds only in-frame ones; the method was immunoSEQ multiplex PCR. Among under 250,000 clones listed, roughly 92% were seen once. Sequencing was done on a sample of peripheral blood. Receptors were obtained from a man between 60 and 75 years old with COVID-19, enrolled during active disease. Each CDR3 is given with its conserved first and last residue. Fields, in order: CDR3 DNA, CDR3 protein, V gene, clone size, J gene, D gene. D genes are given only for firm matches. For some rows the clone size is stated as once, few or many, or as a class when expanded; others skip it.

CDR3nt: TGTGCCAGCAGTTTAGATGGGCGTGACTATGGCTACACCTTC
CDR3aa: CASSLDGRDYGYTF
v_gene: TRBV27
abundance: .
j_gene: TRBJ1-2
d_gene: .

CDR3nt: TGTGCCAGTAGTCCCCGGACAGAAGGCAATCAGCCCCAGCATTTT
CDR3aa: CASSPRTEGNQPQHF
v_gene: TRBV19
abundance: .
j_gene: TRBJ1-5
d_gene: .

CDR3nt: TGTGCCAGCAGTTTAAGAGGTCTAGCGGGGGGTACAGATACGCAGTATTTT
CDR3aa: CASSLRGLAGGTDTQYF
v_gene: TRBV27
abundance: .
j_gene: TRBJ2-3
d_gene: TRBD2

CDR3nt: TGTGCCAGCAGTTCGGGACAGACTTCCCACTATGGCTACACCTTC
CDR3aa: CASSSGQTSHYGYTF
v_gene: TRBV27
abundance: .
j_gene: TRBJ1-2
d_gene: TRBD1

CDR3nt: TGTGCCAGCAGCTTAGCTGCAGGGATTAATTCACCCCTCCACTTT
CDR3aa: CASSLAAGINSPLHF
v_gene: TRBV7-2
abundance: .
j_gene: TRBJ1-6
d_gene: .

CDR3nt: TGTGCCAGCAGTTTACTCGTGGGGCGGAGTTCACCCCTCCACTTT
CDR3aa: CASSLLVGRSSPLHF
v_gene: TRBV28
abundance: .
j_gene: TRBJ1-6
d_gene: .

CDR3nt: TGTGCCAGCAGTCTAATTAATGAAAAACTGTTTTTT
CDR3aa: CASSLINEKLFF
v_gene: TRBV3-1/TRBV3-2
abundance: once
j_gene: TRBJ1-4
d_gene: .

CDR3nt: TGCGCCAGCAGCCAAGAGGGACAGGGGGGCGGCCAGTCAGGAGGCTACACCTTC
CDR3aa: CASSQEGQGGGQSGGYTF
v_gene: TRBV4-1
abundance: .
j_gene: TRBJ1-2
d_gene: TRBD1

CDR3nt: TGCGCCAGCAGACAGAGACAGGGGGCGAACACTGAAGCTTTCTTT
CDR3aa: CASRQRQGANTEAFF
v_gene: TRBV5-1
abundance: .
j_gene: TRBJ1-1
d_gene: TRBD1

CDR3nt: TGCGCCAGCAGACAGTCAAACAGGAACACTGAAGCTTTCTTT
CDR3aa: CASRQSNRNTEAFF
v_gene: TRBV5-1
abundance: .
j_gene: TRBJ1-1
d_gene: .

CDR3nt: TGCGCCAGCAGCCAAGACAAAACAGTGAACACTGAAGCTTTCTTT
CDR3aa: CASSQDKTVNTEAFF
v_gene: TRBV4-1
abundance: .
j_gene: TRBJ1-1
d_gene: .

CDR3nt: TGTGCCAGCAGTTCCCAATTCGGGGGTACTGGAAACACCATATATTTT
CDR3aa: CASSSQFGGTGNTIYF
v_gene: TRBV28
abundance: .
j_gene: TRBJ1-3
d_gene: .

CDR3nt: TGTGCCTGGAATAAACAGGGGAGAGAAGCTTTCTTT
CDR3aa: CAWNKQGREAFF
v_gene: TRBV30
abundance: .
j_gene: TRBJ1-1
d_gene: TRBD1

CDR3nt: TGTGCCATCAGCCGGACAGACTATGGCTACACCTTC
CDR3aa: CAISRTDYGYTF
v_gene: TRBV10-3
abundance: .
j_gene: TRBJ1-2
d_gene: .

CDR3nt: TGTGCCAGCAGCTTGGTAGCGGGGGGGCGATACGAGCAGTACTTC
CDR3aa: CASSLVAGGRYEQYF
v_gene: TRBV5-4
abundance: .
j_gene: TRBJ2-7
d_gene: TRBD2

CDR3nt: TGTGCCAGCTCACCATCGGGGTCGGAGACCCAGTACTTC
CDR3aa: CASSPSGSETQYF
v_gene: TRBV18
abundance: .
j_gene: TRBJ2-5
d_gene: .

CDR3nt: TGCGCCAGCAGCTCCCAGGGGCCAGAAGAAGCTTTCTTT
CDR3aa: CASSSQGPEEAFF
v_gene: TRBV5-1
abundance: .
j_gene: TRBJ1-1
d_gene: .

CDR3nt: TGTGCCAGCAGCCAGGGCCCTTCCTACAATGAGCAGTTCTTC
CDR3aa: CASSQGPSYNEQFF
v_gene: TRBV7-3
abundance: once
j_gene: TRBJ2-1
d_gene: .

CDR3nt: TGTGCCAGTAGTAGGGGGACAGGGTGGAACACCGGGGAGCTGTTTTTT
CDR3aa: CASSRGTGWNTGELFF
v_gene: TRBV19
abundance: .
j_gene: TRBJ2-2
d_gene: TRBD1

CDR3nt: TGTGCCAGCAGCTTAGACGGCGGGCCCTCCTACGAGCAGTACTTC
CDR3aa: CASSLDGGPSYEQYF
v_gene: TRBV7-9
abundance: .
j_gene: TRBJ2-7
d_gene: .

CDR3nt: TGTGCCTGGAGTGTAGGAGTTCGGTATGGCTACACCTTC
CDR3aa: CAWSVGVRYGYTF
v_gene: TRBV30
abundance: once
j_gene: TRBJ1-2
d_gene: .

CDR3nt: TGTGCCAGCAGTTTCCGGCAGGGTGACACTGAAGCTTTCTTT
CDR3aa: CASSFRQGDTEAFF
v_gene: TRBV27
abundance: .
j_gene: TRBJ1-1
d_gene: .

CDR3nt: TGTGCCAGCAGCTTAGTGGCAGGGTCGTCTGGGGGCTACACCTTC
CDR3aa: CASSLVAGSSGGYTF
v_gene: TRBV7-9
abundance: .
j_gene: TRBJ1-2
d_gene: .

CDR3nt: TGTGCCAGCGCGGGACAGGGTCGAGTTAGCAATCAGCCCCAGCATTTT
CDR3aa: CASAGQGRVSNQPQHF
v_gene: TRBV2
abundance: .
j_gene: TRBJ1-5
d_gene: TRBD1

CDR3nt: TGTGCCAGCAGCCAACCGCTACGACTAGCAGCTACTTACAATGAGCAGTTCTTC
CDR3aa: CASSQPLRLAATYNEQFF
v_gene: TRBV3-1/TRBV3-2
abundance: .
j_gene: TRBJ2-1
d_gene: TRBD2

CDR3nt: TGTGCCAGCAGTGAGAACAGGGTACGGGCCTACGAGCAGTACTTC
CDR3aa: CASSENRVRAYEQYF
v_gene: TRBV2
abundance: .
j_gene: TRBJ2-7
d_gene: .

CDR3nt: TGTGCCAGCAGGTGGGGGCGCGAGGAGACCCAGTACTTC
CDR3aa: CASRWGREETQYF
v_gene: TRBV2
abundance: .
j_gene: TRBJ2-5
d_gene: .

CDR3nt: TGTGCCAGCAGATACACTACTGGCAGGGGGCACAAGGGTGGCTACACCTTC
CDR3aa: CASRYTTGRGHKGGYTF
v_gene: TRBV11-2
abundance: .
j_gene: TRBJ1-2
d_gene: TRBD1

CDR3nt: TGTGCCAGCAGCCAAGGATCGGACAGTGGTTCACCCCTCCACTTT
CDR3aa: CASSQGSDSGSPLHF
v_gene: TRBV4-2
abundance: .
j_gene: TRBJ1-6
d_gene: .

CDR3nt: TGTGCCAGTAATTCAAACAGGGGGCTGATCACTGAAGCTTTCTTT
CDR3aa: CASNSNRGLITEAFF
v_gene: TRBV6-1
abundance: .
j_gene: TRBJ1-1
d_gene: TRBD1

CDR3nt: TGTGCCAGCAGTGAGATTTCGGGCAATGAGCAGTTCTTC
CDR3aa: CASSEISGNEQFF
v_gene: TRBV6-1
abundance: .
j_gene: TRBJ2-1
d_gene: .

CDR3nt: TGTGCCTGGACTACCGGGACAGTGAACACTGAAGCTTTCTTT
CDR3aa: CAWTTGTVNTEAFF
v_gene: TRBV30
abundance: .
j_gene: TRBJ1-1
d_gene: TRBD1

CDR3nt: TGCAGCGTTGCGAAGGGACTAGGGGTAAGCTACGAGCAGTACTTC
CDR3aa: CSVAKGLGVSYEQYF
v_gene: TRBV29-1
abundance: .
j_gene: TRBJ2-7
d_gene: TRBD2

CDR3nt: TGCGCCAGCAGCTTCTTGACAGGGTCGAACACCGGGGAGCTGTTTTTT
CDR3aa: CASSFLTGSNTGELFF
v_gene: TRBV5-1
abundance: .
j_gene: TRBJ2-2
d_gene: TRBD1

CDR3nt: TGCAGCGTTGATTCGGGCACAGGGTCGAACACCGGGGAGCTGTTTTTT
CDR3aa: CSVDSGTGSNTGELFF
v_gene: TRBV29-1
abundance: .
j_gene: TRBJ2-2
d_gene: .

CDR3nt: TGTGCCACGGGAGGGAATCAGCCCCAGCATTTT
CDR3aa: CATGGNQPQHF
v_gene: TRBV28
abundance: .
j_gene: TRBJ1-5
d_gene: .

CDR3nt: TGCGCCAGCAGCTTGGAAGGACAGGGAGGGGTCTACGAGCAGTACTTC
CDR3aa: CASSLEGQGGVYEQYF
v_gene: TRBV5-1
abundance: .
j_gene: TRBJ2-7
d_gene: .

CDR3nt: TGTGCCAGCAGCCGACTAGCGGGGGTTAGCACAGATACGCAGTATTTT
CDR3aa: CASSRLAGVSTDTQYF
v_gene: TRBV27
abundance: .
j_gene: TRBJ2-3
d_gene: TRBD2

CDR3nt: TGTGCCAGTAGTATAGATCTGGGCAGCTCCTACGAGCAGTACTTC
CDR3aa: CASSIDLGSSYEQYF
v_gene: TRBV19
abundance: .
j_gene: TRBJ2-7
d_gene: .

CDR3nt: TGTGCCAGCAGGGGGCTACGCAGCTTGTACAATGAGCAGTTCTTC
CDR3aa: CASRGLRSLYNEQFF
v_gene: TRBV6-5
abundance: .
j_gene: TRBJ2-1
d_gene: .

CDR3nt: TGTGCCAGCAGTCCGCGGACTAGCGGGAGTTCGGGCACCGGGGAGCTGTTTTTT
CDR3aa: CASSPRTSGSSGTGELFF
v_gene: TRBV28
abundance: .
j_gene: TRBJ2-2
d_gene: TRBD2

CDR3nt: TGTGCCAGCAGTGCGCCGGGACAGGGGGTCTTGGGCACAGATACGCAGTATTTT
CDR3aa: CASSAPGQGVLGTDTQYF
v_gene: TRBV28
abundance: once
j_gene: TRBJ2-3
d_gene: TRBD1

CDR3nt: TGTGCCAGCAGCTTGGCAACTCAAGAGACCCAGTACTTC
CDR3aa: CASSLATQETQYF
v_gene: TRBV5-4
abundance: .
j_gene: TRBJ2-5
d_gene: .

CDR3nt: TGTGCCAGCATACAGGTAAAGTACGAGCAGTACTTC
CDR3aa: CASIQVKYEQYF
v_gene: TRBV6-4
abundance: .
j_gene: TRBJ2-7
d_gene: .

CDR3nt: TGTGCCAGCAGCTTCGGAGCGACCGGGGTAGCAACGCAGTATTTT
CDR3aa: CASSFGATGVATQYF
v_gene: TRBV7-9
abundance: .
j_gene: TRBJ2-3
d_gene: .

CDR3nt: TGTGCCAGTAGTAGGAAGATGACTCGATTGCACGTTGACAATGAGCAGTTCTTC
CDR3aa: CASSRKMTRLHVDNEQFF
v_gene: TRBV19
abundance: .
j_gene: TRBJ2-1
d_gene: .